These 17 T cell receptor beta chains came from one sample sequenced in a study of blood T cell repertoires in COVID-19. Profiled with immunoSEQ multiplex PCR; TCRdb holds only in-frame clones, not every one. The sample records roughly 420,000 clones, roughly 88% being singletons. The sequencing input was PBMCs or T cells enriched from blood (not recorded which). The receptors come from a woman between 25 and 40 years old with acute COVID-19.

The chain uses TRBV9 and TRBJ1-1, with D unclear. Germline lookup yields CDR1 SGDLS and CDR2 YYNGEE. V was pared by 7 bases and J by 1 base, with 17 bases between. The CDR3 consists of 15 residues. CDR3 DNA sequence: TGTGCCAGCGGACTGCTCGACACATCGAACACTGAAGCTTTCTTT. This sequence encodes CASGLLDTSNTEAFF.

The chain carries TRBV6-5 and TRBJ2-7; possible D gene TRBD1, 6 bases. With 6 bases removed from V and 5 bases from J, the gap between germline ends came to 17 bases. Germline values: CDR1 MNHEY, CDR2 SVGAGI. The CDR3 sequence is 14 residues long. The CDR3 nucleotides are TGTGCCAGCAGCTCGGACAGCCCAGGGGACGAGCAGTACTTC. Its protein product is CASSSDSPGDEQYF.

The chain employs TRBV2 and TRBJ1-1; TRBD1 agrees at 9 bases. J lost 6 bases, V lost 6 bases, and 8 bases had no gene match. The CDR3 extends over 14 amino acids. Looked up from germline, CDR1 is SNHLY and CDR2 is FYNNEI. In DNA form, the CDR3 reads TGTGCCAGCAGCCTCACAGGGGGCTATTCTGAAGCTTTCTTT. This translates into CASSLTGGYSEAFF. The variable domain in full, completed from reference TRBV2 and TRBJ1-1, reads EPEVTQTPSHQVTQMGQEVILRCVPISNHLYFYWYRQILGQKVEFLVSFYNNEISEKSEIFDDQFSVERPDGSNFTLKIRSTKLEDSAMYFCASSLTGGYSEAFFGQGTRLTVV.

This clone occurred once. The rearrangement uses TRBV18 and TRBJ2-7; 8 bases agree with TRBD1. This CDR3 comprises 16 residues. Trimming at V came to 0 bases and at J to 7 bases, leaving 11 bases not matched to a gene. Per germline, CDR1 KGHSH and CDR2 LQKENI. CDR3 DNA sequence: TGTGCCAGCTCACCACCTTCCCCGACAGGGGATTATGAGCAGTACTTC. Encoded protein: CASSPPSPTGDYEQYF.

The rearrangement links TRBV6-2 or TRBV6-3 to TRBJ1-5; D remains unclear. This CDR3 contains 15 residues. The germline V and J ends were trimmed by 6 bases and 1 base, with 13 bases remaining between them. Germline V gene data show CDR1 as MNHEY and CDR2 as SVGEGT. The CDR3 here is CASSNWEKSNQPQHF. The CDR3 DNA is TGTGCCAGCAGCAATTGGGAGAAGAGCAATCAGCCCCAGCATTTT.

This chain links TRBV11-2 with TRBJ2-7; 9 bases fit TRBD2. The CDR3 spans 15 residues. Germline CDR1 and CDR2: SGHAT and FQNNGV. After removal of 5 bases from V and 4 bases from J, the junction contained 9 bases not matched to a gene. The chain's CDR3 is CASSPSGGFSYEQYF. CDR3 DNA sequence: TGTGCCAGCAGCCCAAGCGGGGGGTTTAGTTACGAGCAGTACTTC.

The chain recombines TRBV27 with TRBJ1-6; D unresolved. Between the trimmed V and J ends, which lost 6 bases and 6 bases, there was a span of 12 bases. CDR1 and CDR2 (germline): MNHEY, SMNVEV (reference sequence). This CDR3 spans 14 amino acids. The CDR3 DNA is TGTGCCAGCAGGGAACTACCCCCTAATTCACCCCTCCACTTT. It translates to CASRELPPNSPLHF.

This clone was seen once. V usage is TRBV9 and J usage is TRBJ2-1, with 9 positions matching TRBD2. The V gene end was trimmed by 4 bases and the J gene end by 3 bases; junction bases not matched to a gene: 5. The CDR3 runs to 15 residues. Germline V CDR1 and CDR2: SGDLS, YYNGEE. CDR3 amino acids: CASSMTSGYYNEQFF. The CDR3 region has the DNA TGTGCCAGCAGCATGACTAGCGGCTACTACAATGAGCAGTTCTTC.

About this clone: This CDR3 is also generated by other DNA sequences in the sample. The rearrangement links TRBV7-3 to TRBJ1-1; perhaps TRBD1 as D (6 bases). V was cut by 0 bases and J by 1 base, with 6 bases left in between. The CDR3 consists of 14 residues. In germline, CDR1 is SGHTA, CDR2 FQGTGA. In DNA form, the CDR3 reads TGTGCCAGCAGCTTAACAGGGGGGAACACTGAAGCTTTCTTT. Its protein product is CASSLTGGNTEAFF.

This clone occurred once. The chain recombines TRBV2 with TRBJ2-4; TRBD1 might be the D (6 bases). Looked up from germline, CDR1 is SNHLY and CDR2 is FYNNEI. The CDR3 length is 13 residues. Deletions cut 4 bases from V and 4 bases from J, with 8 bases between. The DNA of the CDR3 is TGTGCCAGCAGTGGGGACACGAAAAACATTCAGTACTTC. Protein product: CASSGDTKNIQYF.

This chain connects TRBV4-3 to TRBJ2-7; TRBD1 aligns across 12 bases. The ends lost 2 bases at V and 3 bases at J; junction bases unmatched: 5. The CDR3 loop spans 16 amino acids. Germline CDR1 LGHNA, CDR2 YSLEER. CDR3 residues: CASSQMGQGARYEQYF. CDR3 DNA sequence: TGCGCCAGCAGCCAAATGGGACAGGGGGCACGCTACGAGCAGTACTTC.

This chain connects TRBV6-5 to TRBJ1-1; the D gene is possibly TRBD1 (6 bases). The V end lost 6 bases, the J end lost 1 base, and 12 bases lay between the germline ends. Germline CDR1 MNHEY, CDR2 SVGAGI. CDR3 length equals 14 residues. CDR3 residues: CASRWDNKNTEAFF. CDR3 nucleotides: TGTGCCAGCAGGTGGGACAACAAGAACACTGAAGCTTTCTTT.

This chain joins TRBV9 and TRBJ1-2; TRBD1 matches at 9 bases. CDR1 SGDLS and CDR2 YYNGEE come from the germline V gene. After removal of 0 bases from V and 6 bases from J, the junction contained 9 bases not matched to a gene. The CDR3 length is 16 residues. CDR3 coding DNA: TGTGCCAGCAGCGTAGCTACGAGGGGGGACAGGGATGGCTACACCTTC. Residues: CASSVATRGDRDGYTF.

The chain couples TRBV7-6 to TRBJ1-4; 8 nucleotides match TRBD1. After removal of 1 base from V and 6 bases from J, the junction contained 13 bases not matched to a gene. From germline, CDR1 is SGHVS and CDR2 FNYEAQ. The CDR3 is 18 amino acids. The CDR3 DNA reads as TGTGCCAGCAGCTTAGAGGGTATAGTAGGACAGGGTTATGAAAAACTGTTTTTT. Translation gives CASSLEGIVGQGYEKLFF.

The rearrangement links TRBV10-2 to TRBJ1-5, with 9 positions matching TRBD1. The CDR3 loop spans 17 amino acids. Unmatched junction bases numbered 12, after V lost 8 bases and J lost 1 base. Looked up from germline, CDR1 is WSHSY and CDR2 is SAAADI. The CDR3 region has the DNA TGCGCCAGCGGGGGGGACAGGGTAGTGGGAAGCAATCAGCCCCAGCATTTT. Protein product: CASGGDRVVGSNQPQHF.

This chain uses TRBV3-1 (or the pseudogene TRBV3-2) with TRBJ1-4; TRBD1 might be the D (6 bases). V shed 3 bases and J shed 4 bases, with 9 bases lying between them. Germline-derived CDR1 and CDR2 are LGHDT and YNNKEL (reference sequence). The CDR3 totals 14 residues. Here the CDR3 DNA reads TGTGCCAGCAGCCAGGGGGCCATTAATGAAAAACTGTTTTTT. Encoded protein: CASSQGAINEKLFF.

This clone was found once. V and J are TRBV30 and TRBJ2-2, with D uncertain. This CDR3 has 16 residues. Germline CDR1 is GTSNPN and CDR2 is SVGIG (reference sequence). Between the trimmed V and J ends, which lost 8 bases and 5 bases, there was a span of 24 bases. The CDR3 reads CAGRWVATSRTGELFF. The CDR3 coding sequence is TGTGCCGGGCGATGGGTCGCGACCTCGAGAACCGGGGAGCTGTTTTTT. Complete variable domain (other parts from reference TRBV30 and TRBJ2-2): SQTIHQWPATLVQPVGSPLSLECTVEGTSNPNLYWYRQAAGRGLQLLFYSVGIGQISSEVPQNLSASRPQDRQFILSSKKLLLSDSGFYLCAGRWVATSRTGELFFGEGSRLTVL.